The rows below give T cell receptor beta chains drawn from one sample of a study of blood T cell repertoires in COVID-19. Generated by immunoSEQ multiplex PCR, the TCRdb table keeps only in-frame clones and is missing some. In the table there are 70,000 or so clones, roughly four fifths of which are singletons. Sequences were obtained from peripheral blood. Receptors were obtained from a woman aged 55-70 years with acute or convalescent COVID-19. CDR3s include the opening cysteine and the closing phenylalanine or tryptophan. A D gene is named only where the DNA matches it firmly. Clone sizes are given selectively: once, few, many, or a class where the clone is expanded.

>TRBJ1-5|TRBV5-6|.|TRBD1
CASSSYYGTGEQPQHF
TGTGCCAGCAGCTCTTACTACGGGACAGGGGAACAGCCCCAGCATTTT
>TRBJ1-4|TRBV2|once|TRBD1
CASSVRGPEKLFF
TGTGCCAGCAGTGTTAGGGGGCCTGAAAAACTGTTTTTT
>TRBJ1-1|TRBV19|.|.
CASSMSSLLKNTEAFF
TGTGCCAGTAGTATGAGTAGCCTCCTCAAAAACACTGAAGCTTTCTTT
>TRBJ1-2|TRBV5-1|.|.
CASSFGGVGYGYTF
TGCGCCAGCAGCTTTGGGGGGGTAGGCTATGGCTACACCTTC
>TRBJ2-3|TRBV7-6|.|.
CASSSARRADTQYF
TGTGCCAGCAGCTCCGCCCGGAGAGCAGATACGCAGTATTTT
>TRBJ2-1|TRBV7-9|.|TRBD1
CASSSRDSAYNEQFF
TGTGCCAGCAGCTCCCGGGACAGTGCTTACAATGAGCAGTTCTTC
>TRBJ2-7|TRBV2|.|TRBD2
CASRKGGGSYEQYF
TGTGCCAGCAGGAAAGGCGGGGGATCCTACGAGCAGTACTTC
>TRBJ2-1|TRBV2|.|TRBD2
CASKRGEAYNEQFF
TGTGCCAGCAAGCGGGGGGAAGCCTACAATGAGCAGTTCTTC
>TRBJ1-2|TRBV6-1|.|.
CASSEGQNYGYTF
TGTGCCAGCAGCGAAGGACAGAACTATGGCTACACCTTC
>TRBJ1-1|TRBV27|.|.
CASSLKEGLNTEAFF
TGTGCCAGCAGTCTCAAAGAGGGACTCAACACTGAAGCTTTCTTT
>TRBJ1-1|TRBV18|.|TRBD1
CASSPGGTGGLGTEAFF
TGTGCCAGCTCACCAGGAGGGACAGGGGGCCTAGGAACTGAAGCTTTCTTT
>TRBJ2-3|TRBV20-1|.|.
CSASMGHRTDTQYF
TGCAGTGCTAGTATGGGGCATCGCACAGATACGCAGTATTTT
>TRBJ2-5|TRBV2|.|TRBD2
CASSVLLAGGQETQYF
TGTGCCAGCAGTGTCTTGCTAGCGGGGGGCCAAGAGACCCAGTACTTC
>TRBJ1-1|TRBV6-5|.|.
CASIKDGTQEAFF
TGTGCCAGCATCAAAGATGGGACACAAGAAGCTTTCTTT
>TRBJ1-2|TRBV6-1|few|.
CASSEGGGYTF
TGTGCCAGCAGTGAGGGGGGTGGCTACACCTTC
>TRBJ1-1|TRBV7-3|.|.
CASSLTQGTEAFF
TGTGCCAGCAGCTTAACCCAGGGGACTGAAGCTTTCTTT